One sample yielded the 26 T cell receptor beta chains listed below, sequenced in a study of blood T cell repertoires in COVID-19. Here immunoSEQ multiplex PCR was the method, and the copy in TCRdb shows in-frame clones only, minus some. The table has 190,000 or so clones, just under 90% seen once. Sequencing was performed on peripheral blood. These receptors originate from a woman between 18 and 29 years old who had recovered from COVID-19.

In nucleotides, the CDR3 is TGTGCCAGCAGCCGCCCCGGGACTCAAGAGACCCAGTACTTC. It yields the protein CASSRPGTQETQYF. The chain is built from TRBV6-2 or TRBV6-3 and TRBJ2-5, with TRBD2 as a possible D gene (6 bases). This CDR3 comprises 14 residues. The germline gives CDR1 MNHEY, CDR2 SVGEGT. V gave up 6 bases and J gave up 2 bases, with 13 bases separating them.

This clone was seen a few times. The chain carries TRBV7-2 and TRBJ2-7; 12 bases are a match to TRBD2. Germline V gene data show CDR1 as SGHTA and CDR2 as FQGNSA. The CDR3 loop spans 15 amino acids. Trimming at V came to 4 bases and at J to 0 bases, leaving 1 base not matched to a gene. The CDR3 nucleotides are TGTGCCAGCAGCTGGACTAGCGGGGACTCCTACGAGCAGTACGTC. Amino acids: CASSWTSGDSYEQYV.

This sequence joins TRBV15 and TRBJ2-7; 9 bases align to TRBD1. The CDR3 length is 13 residues. Looked up from germline, CDR1 is LNHNV and CDR2 is YYDKDF (reference sequence). Unmatched junction bases numbered 5, after V lost 2 bases and J lost 9 bases. CDR3 in DNA: TGTGCCACCAGCAGATCCTGGACAGGGGCGCAGTACTTC. Translated, it gives CATSRSWTGAQYF.

This chain uses TRBV4-3 with TRBJ2-1; D might be TRBD2 (6 bases). Trimming left V 0 bases short and J 2 bases short, with 17 bases between. Germline CDR1 LGHNA, CDR2 YSLEER. CDR3 length: 18 residues. The CDR3 coding sequence is TGCGCCAGCAGCCAAGAGGGGACTGAACTTTCCCCCTACAATGAGCAGTTCTTC. Protein sequence: CASSQEGTELSPYNEQFF.

This sequence joins TRBV5-1 and TRBJ1-1; 7 positions match TRBD1. Germline V gene sequence: CDR1 SGHRS, CDR2 YFSETQ. This CDR3 spans 13 amino acids. V shed 4 bases and J 3 bases; nucleotides not matched to a gene: 3. DNA of the CDR3: TGCGCCAGCAGCCCACAGGGGTACACTGAAGCTTTCTTT. As protein: CASSPQGYTEAFF.

This rearrangement joins TRBV7-9 to TRBJ2-7; TRBD1 aligns across 7 bases. J gave up 7 bases and V 1 base, and 4 bases lay outside the gene matches. Germline values: CDR1 SEHNR, CDR2 FQNEAQ (reference sequence). This CDR3 spans 13 amino acids. The CDR3 region is CASSLVGGGEQYF. Written as DNA, the CDR3 is TGTGCCAGCAGCTTAGTAGGGGGCGGGGAGCAGTACTTC.

The chain recombines TRBV4-2 with TRBJ1-4; 8 bases fit TRBD1. CDR3 length: 16 amino acids. The V and J ends lost 0 bases and 5 bases, in that order; junction bases with no gene match: 5. Germline V gene sequence: CDR1 LGHNA, CDR2 YNFKEQ. CDR3 DNA sequence: TGTGCCAGCAGCCAAGATCGCAGGGGGCGAAATGAAAAACTGTTTTTT. It translates to CASSQDRRGRNEKLFF.

The CDR3 loop is CASSQTGGYEQYF. For the CDR3, the DNA is TGTGCCAGCAGCCAGACAGGAGGCTACGAGCAGTACTTC. The J gene is TRBJ2-7, the V gene TRBV3-1 (or the pseudogene TRBV3-2); a weak D match, TRBD1 (6 bases). The germline V and J ends were trimmed by 3 bases and 3 bases, with 9 bases remaining between them. Germline-derived CDR1 and CDR2 are LGHDT and YNNKEL (reference sequence). The CDR3 loop spans 13 amino acids.

The chain employs TRBV25-1 and TRBJ1-3; D is possibly TRBD1 (6 bases). Germline values: CDR1 MGHDK, CDR2 SYGVNS. This CDR3 is built from 16 residues. The V and J ends lost 5 bases and 0 bases respectively, with 14 bases between them. CDR3 loop: CASSTGPHTSGNTIYF. CDR3 in DNA: TGTGCCAGCAGTACAGGGCCCCACACCTCTGGAAACACCATATATTTT.

The chain employs TRBV6-5 and TRBJ2-7; TRBD2 aligns across 10 bases. V gave up 10 bases and J gave up 5 bases; unmatched junction bases: 11. This CDR3 comprises 14 residues. Germline V lookup: CDR1 MNHEY, CDR2 SVGAGI. Written as DNA, the CDR3 is TGTGCCACCTCCCAAGCGGGAGGGTACCACGAGCAGTACGTC. It is translated as CATSQAGGYHEQYV.

CDR3 in DNA: TGTGCCAGCAGCCAGGTTACCTCAGGGTCCCCCCCCTACGAGCAGTACTTC. Its translation: CASSQVTSGSPPYEQYF. V gene TRBV3-1 (or the pseudogene TRBV3-2) combines with J gene TRBJ2-7, with a possible D match to TRBD1 (5 bases). The V end was cut by 3 bases, the J end by 2 bases, with 20 bases between. CDR3 size: 17 residues. Per the germline V gene, CDR1 is LGHDT and CDR2 is YNNKEL (reference sequence).

The chain uses TRBV7-3 and TRBJ2-1, with 9 bases lining up with TRBD2. The CDR3 covers 17 residues. The germline gives CDR1 SGHTA, CDR2 FQGTGA. Trimming took 2 bases from V and 6 from J; bases not matched to a gene: 11. The DNA for the CDR3 is TGTGCCAGCAGCTTAGCTAGCGGGAATTGGTTTGCCAATGAGCAGTTCTTC. It translates to CASSLASGNWFANEQFF.

The gene calls are TRBV25-1 and TRBJ2-3; 9 nucleotides align to TRBD2. With V trimmed by 5 bases and J by 0 bases, 3 bases remained unmatched. Germline-derived CDR1 and CDR2 are MGHDK and SYGVNS. The length of the CDR3 is 15 residues. This CDR3 reads CASSLAGDSTDTQYF. The CDR3 coding sequence is TGTGCCAGCAGTTTAGCGGGAGACAGCACAGATACGCAGTATTTT.

This clone showed up just once. The chain combines TRBV19 with TRBJ2-1, with TRBD2 matching over 9 bases. The CDR3 length is 14 residues. CDR1 and CDR2 from the germline V gene are LNHDA and SQIVND (reference sequence). J lost 6 bases, V lost 8 bases, and 8 bases had no gene match. CDR3 sequence: CASSIAGGLNEQFF. The CDR3 coding sequence is TGTGCCAGTTCTATTGCGGGGGGGCTCAATGAGCAGTTCTTC.

This chain joins TRBV6-6 and TRBJ2-1; 13 nucleotides align to TRBD2. CDR3 length equals 16 residues. V lost 2 bases, J lost 3 bases, and 1 base stayed unmatched. CDR1 is MNHNY and CDR2 is SVGAGI in the germline V gene (reference sequence). The DNA for the CDR3 is TGTGCCAGCAGTTACGGGACTAGCGGGGACTACAATGAGCAGTTCTTC. Amino acid sequence: CASSYGTSGDYNEQFF.

This clone was counted between two and nine times. As DNA, the CDR3 is TGTGCCAGCAGTTTAAATCTCTACGAGCAGTACTTC. This sequence encodes CASSLNLYEQYF. The chain joins TRBV12-3 or TRBV12-4 to TRBJ2-7; no definite D call. The CDR3 is made up of 12 amino acids. The V gene lost 2 bases and the J gene lost 3 bases, with 5 bases spanning the gap.

The genes are TRBV5-1 and TRBJ1-2, with no clear D. The CDR3 is made up of 13 amino acids. Germline V gives CDR1 SGHRS, CDR2 YFSETQ. V dropped 0 bases and J dropped 2 bases, with 5 bases sitting between them. The CDR3 reads CASSLAPNYGYTF. In nucleotides, the CDR3 is TGCGCCAGCAGCTTGGCTCCGAACTATGGCTACACCTTC.

The V call is TRBV4-1, the J call TRBJ2-7; D is unresolved. The CDR3 has 13 residues. Looked up from germline, CDR1 is MGHRA and CDR2 is YSYEKL. The ends were cut back, 0 bases at V and 5 bases at J, with 8 bases in the middle. DNA for the CDR3: TGCGCCAGCAGCCAAGATACCCCTAACGAGCAGTACTTC. Translated, it gives CASSQDTPNEQYF.

The chain joins TRBV5-1 to TRBJ2-7, with a tentative D call TRBD1 (6 bases). Between the trimmed V and J ends, which lost 2 bases and 3 bases, there was a span of 9 bases. Germline assignment: CDR1 SGHRS and CDR2 YFSETQ. The CDR3 spans 13 residues. Here the CDR3 DNA reads TGCGCCAGCAGCTTCAGGGGAAGCTACGAGCAGTACTTC. Translation: CASSFRGSYEQYF.

The gene calls are TRBV5-6 and TRBJ2-1; 8 positions match TRBD2. Germline V CDR1 and CDR2: SGHDT, YYEEEE. Trimming took 4 bases from V and 4 from J; bases not matched to a gene: 10. The CDR3 is made up of 16 amino acids. DNA for the CDR3: TGTGCCAGCAGCGGTGCTACTAGCGGAGTATACAATGAGCAGTTCTTC. Translated, it gives CASSGATSGVYNEQFF.

The chain combines TRBV7-2 with TRBJ1-2; no clear D gene. The germline gives CDR1 SGHTA, CDR2 FQGNSA. V lost 2 bases and J lost 5, with 18 bases in between. CDR3 length equals 16 residues. CDR3 bases: TGTGCCAGCAGCTTAATGGGCTCTGTGGGTTTTTATGGCTACACCTTC. Its protein product is CASSLMGSVGFYGYTF.

The V and J genes are TRBV5-4 and TRBJ2-2; TRBD2 agrees at 7 bases. Trimming at V came to 0 bases and at J to 2 bases, leaving 4 bases not matched to a gene. CDR3 length: 16 amino acids. Germline CDR1 is SGHNT and CDR2 is YYREEE (reference sequence). The CDR3 DNA is TGTGCCAGCAGCTTGGAATGGGGGGGAAACACCGGGGAGCTGTTTTTT. Protein sequence: CASSLEWGGNTGELFF.

The chain carries TRBV2 and TRBJ2-3; 8 nucleotides align to TRBD2. Germline CDR1 is SNHLY and CDR2 is FYNNEI. The V gene end was trimmed by 4 bases and the J gene end by 3 bases; junction bases not matched to a gene: 9. The CDR3 runs to 16 residues. DNA of the CDR3: TGTGCCAGCAGTGGTGGGTTCGCGGGAGGAACAGATACGCAGTATTTT. It codes for CASSGGFAGGTDTQYF.

The chain is built from TRBV18 and TRBJ2-5; a possible D gene is TRBD1 (6 bases). V lost 3 bases, J lost 4 bases, and 15 bases lay in between. The CDR3 is 15 amino acids. Germline V lookup: CDR1 KGHSH, CDR2 LQKENI. The CDR3 here is CASSPLQGRVETQYF. The CDR3, as DNA: TGTGCCAGCTCACCCTTGCAGGGGCGCGTAGAGACCCAGTACTTC. The full variable domain, completed using reference TRBV18 and TRBJ2-5, is NAGVMQNPRHLVRRRGQEARLRCSPMKGHSHVYWYRQLPEEGLKFMVYLQKENIIDESGMPKERFSAEFPKEGPSILRIQQVVRGDSAAYFCASSPLQGRVETQYFGPGTRLLVL.

The chain recombines TRBV6-2 or TRBV6-3 with TRBJ1-2; possibly TRBD1 for D (5 bases). V was pared by 0 bases and J by 2 bases, with 22 bases between. This CDR3 spans 19 amino acids. Germline CDR1 is MNHEY and CDR2 is SVGEGT. For the CDR3, the DNA is TGTGCCAGCAGTTACTCGATTGGCGATGAAGGGGCAGGGAACTATGGCTACACCTTC. Protein: CASSYSIGDEGAGNYGYTF.

This chain connects TRBV5-1 to TRBJ1-1, with 9 bases identical to TRBD1. CDR1 SGHRS and CDR2 YFSETQ come from the germline V gene. The J segment lost 5 bases and the V segment lost 4 bases, leaving 6 bases of the junction unmatched. There are 14 residues in the CDR3. The CDR3 DNA sequence: TGCGCCAGCAGCCAGGACAGGGGTAGGACTGAAGCTTTCTTT. It yields the protein CASSQDRGRTEAFF.